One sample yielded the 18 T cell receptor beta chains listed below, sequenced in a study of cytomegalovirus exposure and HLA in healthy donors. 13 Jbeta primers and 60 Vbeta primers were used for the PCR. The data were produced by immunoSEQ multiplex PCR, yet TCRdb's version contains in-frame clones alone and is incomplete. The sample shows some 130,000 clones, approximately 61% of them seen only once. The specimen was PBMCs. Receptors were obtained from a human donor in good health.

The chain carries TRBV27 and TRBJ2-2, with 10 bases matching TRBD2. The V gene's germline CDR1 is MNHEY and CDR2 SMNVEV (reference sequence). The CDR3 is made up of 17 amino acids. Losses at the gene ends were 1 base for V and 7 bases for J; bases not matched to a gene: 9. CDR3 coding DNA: TGTGCCAGCAGTTTATTTAGGCCTAGCGGGAGTATCGGGGAGCTGTTTTTT. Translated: CASSLFRPSGSIGELFF.

The CDR3 region has the DNA TGCGCCAGCAGCCATCTGGGCAGGATCATTGAGCAGTACTTC. This encodes CASSHLGRIIEQYF. This chain joins TRBV4-1 and TRBJ2-5, with no clear D. The V and J ends lost 3 bases and 11 bases respectively, with 19 bases between them. This CDR3 region has 14 residues. CDR1 is MGHRA, CDR2 YSYEKL, per germline.

DNA of the CDR3: TGTGCCAGCAGCCTTACCGGGACAGGGGGCACAGATACGCAGTATTTT. Translated: CASSLTGTGGTDTQYF. This chain uses TRBV27 with TRBJ2-3; 10 nucleotides line up with TRBD1. From germline, CDR1 is MNHEY and CDR2 SMNVEV (reference sequence). The CDR3 loop spans 16 amino acids. The V and J ends lost 6 bases and 1 base, in that order; junction bases with no gene match: 7.

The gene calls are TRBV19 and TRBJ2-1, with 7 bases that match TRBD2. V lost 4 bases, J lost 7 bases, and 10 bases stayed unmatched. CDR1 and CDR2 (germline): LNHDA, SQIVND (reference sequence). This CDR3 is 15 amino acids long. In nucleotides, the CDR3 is TGTGCCAGTAGTAAGACTAGGCGGGGGACGAATGAGCAGTTCTTC. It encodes CASSKTRRGTNEQFF.

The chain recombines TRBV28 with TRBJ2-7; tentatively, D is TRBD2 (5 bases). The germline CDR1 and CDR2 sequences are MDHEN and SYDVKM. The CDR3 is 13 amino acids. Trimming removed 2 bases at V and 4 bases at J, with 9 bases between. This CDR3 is CASSLGEKYEQYF. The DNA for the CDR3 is TGTGCCAGCAGTTTAGGGGAGAAATACGAGCAGTACTTC. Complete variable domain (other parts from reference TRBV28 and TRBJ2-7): DVKVTQSSRYLVKRTGEKVFLECVQDMDHENMFWYRQDPGLGLRLIYFSYDVKMKEKGDIPEGYSVSREKKERFSLILESASTNQTSMYLCASSLGEKYEQYFGPGTRLTVT.

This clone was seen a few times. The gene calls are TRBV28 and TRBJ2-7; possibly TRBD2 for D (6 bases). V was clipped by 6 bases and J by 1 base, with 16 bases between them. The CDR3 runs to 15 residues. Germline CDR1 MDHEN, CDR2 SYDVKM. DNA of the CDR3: TGTGCCAGCAGACACGACCATAGCGGTTCCTACGAGCAGTACTTC. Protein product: CASRHDHSGSYEQYF.

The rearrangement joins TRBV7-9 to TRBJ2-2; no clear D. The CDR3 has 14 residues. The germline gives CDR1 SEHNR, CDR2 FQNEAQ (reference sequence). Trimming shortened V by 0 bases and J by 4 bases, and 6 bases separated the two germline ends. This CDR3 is CASSLASSTGELFF. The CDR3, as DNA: TGTGCCAGCAGCTTAGCTAGCAGCACCGGGGAGCTGTTTTTT.

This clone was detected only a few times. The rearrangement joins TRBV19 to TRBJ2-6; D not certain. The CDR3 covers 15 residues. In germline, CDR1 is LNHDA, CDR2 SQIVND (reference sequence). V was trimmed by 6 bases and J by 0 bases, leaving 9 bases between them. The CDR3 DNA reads TGTGCCAGTAGCCCCGGGTACTCTGGGGCCAACGTCCTGACTTTC. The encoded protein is CASSPGYSGANVLTF.

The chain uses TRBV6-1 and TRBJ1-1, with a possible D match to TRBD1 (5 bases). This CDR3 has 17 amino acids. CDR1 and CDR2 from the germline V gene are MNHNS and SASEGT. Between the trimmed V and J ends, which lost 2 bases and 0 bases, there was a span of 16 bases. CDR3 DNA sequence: TGTGCCAGCAGTGAAATCCCAGGGACTTCTATGAACACTGAAGCTTTCTTT. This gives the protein CASSEIPGTSMNTEAFF.

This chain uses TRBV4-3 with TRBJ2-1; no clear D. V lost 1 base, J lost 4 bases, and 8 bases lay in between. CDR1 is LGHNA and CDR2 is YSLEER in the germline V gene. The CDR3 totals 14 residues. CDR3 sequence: CASSQGSGYNEQFF. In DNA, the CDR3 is TGCGCCAGCAGCCAAGGTTCAGGATACAATGAGCAGTTCTTC.

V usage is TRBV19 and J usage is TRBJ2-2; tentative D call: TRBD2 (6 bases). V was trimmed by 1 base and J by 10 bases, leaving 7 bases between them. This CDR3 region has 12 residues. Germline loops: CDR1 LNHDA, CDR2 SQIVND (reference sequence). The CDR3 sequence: CASSIGEAELFF. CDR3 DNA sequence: TGTGCCAGTAGTATAGGGGAGGCGGAGCTGTTTTTT.

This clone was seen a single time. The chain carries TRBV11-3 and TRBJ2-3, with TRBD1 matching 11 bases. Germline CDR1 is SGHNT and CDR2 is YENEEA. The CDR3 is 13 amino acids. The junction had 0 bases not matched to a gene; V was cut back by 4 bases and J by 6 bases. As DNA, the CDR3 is TGTGCCAGCAGCTGGACAGGGGGCGATACGCAGTATTTT. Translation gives CASSWTGGDTQYF.

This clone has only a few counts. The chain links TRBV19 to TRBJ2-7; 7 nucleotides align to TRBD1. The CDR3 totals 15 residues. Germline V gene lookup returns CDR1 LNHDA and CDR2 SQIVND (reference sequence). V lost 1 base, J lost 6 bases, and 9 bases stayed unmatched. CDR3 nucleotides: TGTGCCAGTAGTATAGGGACAGGCGATCCAGGCGAGCAGTACTTC. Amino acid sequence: CASSIGTGDPGEQYF.

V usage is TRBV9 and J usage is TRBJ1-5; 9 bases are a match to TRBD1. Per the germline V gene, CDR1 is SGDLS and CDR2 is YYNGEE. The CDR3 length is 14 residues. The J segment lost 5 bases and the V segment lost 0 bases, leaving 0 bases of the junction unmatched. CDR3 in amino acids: CASSVGTGDQPQHF. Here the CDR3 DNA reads TGTGCCAGCAGCGTAGGGACAGGGGATCAGCCCCAGCATTTT. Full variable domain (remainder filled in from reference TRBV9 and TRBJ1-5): DSGVTQTPKHLITATGQRVTLRCSPRSGDLSVYWYQQSLDQGLQFLIQYYNGEERAKGNILERFSAQQFPDLHSELNLSSLELGDSALYFCASSVGTGDQPQHFGDGTRLSIL.

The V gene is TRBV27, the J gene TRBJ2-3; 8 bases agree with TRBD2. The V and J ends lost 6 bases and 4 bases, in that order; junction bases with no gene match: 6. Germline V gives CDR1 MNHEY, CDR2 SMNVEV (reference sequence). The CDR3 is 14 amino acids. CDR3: CASSSLAGPDTQYF. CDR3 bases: TGTGCCAGCAGCTCCCTAGCGGGTCCAGATACGCAGTATTTT.

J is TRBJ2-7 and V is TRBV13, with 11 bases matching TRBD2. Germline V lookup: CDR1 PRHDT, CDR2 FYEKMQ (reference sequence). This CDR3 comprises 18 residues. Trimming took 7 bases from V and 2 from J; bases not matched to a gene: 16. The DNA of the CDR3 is TGTGCCAGCACAAACCGCGGTAGCGGGAGGGCCTCGGCCTACGAGCAGTACTTC. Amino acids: CASTNRGSGRASAYEQYF.

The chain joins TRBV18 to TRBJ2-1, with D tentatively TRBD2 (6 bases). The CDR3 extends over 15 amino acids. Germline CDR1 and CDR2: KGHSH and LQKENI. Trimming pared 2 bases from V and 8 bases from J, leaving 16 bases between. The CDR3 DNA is TGTGCCAGCTCACCAGGGCTAGCGAGCGGCGATGAGCAGTTCTTC. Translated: CASSPGLASGDEQFF.

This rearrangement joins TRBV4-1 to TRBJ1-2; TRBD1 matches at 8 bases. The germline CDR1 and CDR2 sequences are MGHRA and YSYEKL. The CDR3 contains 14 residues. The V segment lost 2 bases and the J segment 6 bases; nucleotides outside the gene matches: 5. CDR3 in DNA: TGCGCCAGCAGCCAAACCCGGACAGGGAATGGCTACACCTTC. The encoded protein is CASSQTRTGNGYTF.